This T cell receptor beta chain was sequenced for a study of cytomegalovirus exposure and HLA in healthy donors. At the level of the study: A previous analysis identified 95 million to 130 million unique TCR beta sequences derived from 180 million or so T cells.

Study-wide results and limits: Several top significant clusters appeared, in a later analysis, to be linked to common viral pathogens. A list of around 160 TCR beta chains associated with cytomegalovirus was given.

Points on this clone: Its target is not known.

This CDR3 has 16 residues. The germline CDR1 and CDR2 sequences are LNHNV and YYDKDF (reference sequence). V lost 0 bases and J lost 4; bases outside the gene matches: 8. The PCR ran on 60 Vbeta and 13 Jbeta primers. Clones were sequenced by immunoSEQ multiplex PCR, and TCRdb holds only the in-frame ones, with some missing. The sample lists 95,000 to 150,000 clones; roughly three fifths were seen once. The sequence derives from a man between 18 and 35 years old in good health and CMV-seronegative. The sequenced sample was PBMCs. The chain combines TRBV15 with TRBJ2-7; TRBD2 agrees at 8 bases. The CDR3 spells CATSRDRGLDPYEQYF. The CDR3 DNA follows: TGTGCCACCAGCAGAGATAGGGGACTAGACCCGTACGAGCAGTACTTC.